This TCR beta chain was recovered during a study of shared clonotypes between healthy human individuals (dated by TCRdb to between 2020 and 2021). Some background on the complete study: A couple of women and a few men aged 18 to 49 years were included in the cohort. For each donor, CD4 naive and CD4 memory were each run on three plates, CD8 naive on two plates, and CD8 memory on one plate. To estimate repertoire size and how much clonotypes are shared between individuals, the study performed deep sequencing of blood TCR repertoires from about 5 healthy adults. To increase sequencing depth and limit assay-specific biases, different laboratories used diverse techniques to prepare libraries and sequence TCR repertoires. Per donor, leukapheresis produced somewhere between about 0.85 and 10 billion PBMCs. The full study reports these points: Naive subsets generally had larger estimated clonotype richness than memory subsets did. Compared with non-shared clonotypes, clonotypes shared by all four sorted-subset donors had higher generation probabilities. Sampling was limited to blood, and TCR repertoires in tissue likely differ from TCR repertoires in blood. Because the study included a small number of donors, the genetic and exposure-history diversity represented was limited. Even with the large sequencing depth, rarefaction of the sorted-subset datasets indicated that sequencing was incomplete. Based on pairwise subsampling, the degree of clonotype sharing among donors was expected to be affected by sequencing depth. When a few donors were compared, the shared fraction of clonotypes was roughly 4.8% for naive CD4, more than 3% for naive CD8, more than 2% for memory CD4, and 0.35% to 0.4% for memory CD8.

TCR CDR3 regions were amplified from genomic DNA by multiplex PCR using the deep immunoSEQ assay. Extracted genomic DNA from each cell subset was spread evenly across all wells of several immunoSEQ 96-well plates, with each plate serving as a replicate. For sorted subsets, 150 to 250 ng of genomic DNA, equivalent to tens of thousands of T cell genomes, went into each replicate PCR. Purified libraries were quantified with a Qubit 3.0 fluorometer, sized on a Bioanalyzer 2100, and re-quantified with the KAPA Library Quantification kit. A separate single-read 150-cycle Illumina NextSeq 550 flow cell was used to sequence each immunoSEQ 96-well plate. Per the authors' processing: The immunoSEQ output contained only junctional sequences without quality scores, so filtering could not match that applied to full-length reads. To assign V/J genes and CDR3, sequences were annotated using PyIR, a Python wrapper for IgBLAST v1.9, with IMGT germline references. Reads were filtered out if the reads had weak V/J assignments (E-value above 1e-6), no CDR3, stop codons, out-of-frame junctions, or ambiguous translated residues. A V3J clonotype was defined by an identical inferred V gene, J gene, and CDR3 amino acid sequence. Percentage overlap between repertoires was calculated by dividing the number of shared unique clonotypes by the size of the smaller repertoire. Repertoire richness was assessed with RTK rarefaction, the Chao1 estimator, and Recon v2.1 estimates of unobserved clonotypes. Generation probabilities for all TCRbeta clonotypes obtained by the gDNA method from a few donors were computed using OLGA. TCRdb's version of the immuneACCESS table is confined to in-frame rearrangements and falls short of the full clone set. An unresolved V gene accounts for under half of the shortfall where checked; the remainder is of unknown origin. V and J calls and clone size come straight from that table; D and trimming were deduced from the DNA. This sample is represented by 1.5 million to 2.5 million clones; approximately 94% of them were singletons. The ten largest make up 1% to 1.5% of the sample.

For this clone: Its antigen is still unknown. Nothing much larger sits one base from this clone, and base qualities are not available.

The CDR3 holds 17 amino acids from the cysteine to the phenylalanine. Only the CDR3 region is kept as DNA, spanning 51 bases read in frame from base 1. The germline V gene encodes CDR1 KGHSH and CDR2 LQKENI. Here V drops 3 bases and J drops 3 bases, and the junction holds 12 bases not matched to any gene. CD8 naive samples were CD45RO-negative cells positively selected for CCR7, giving a CD45RA+CCR7+ population that excluded TemRA cells. Donors were healthy HIV-negative adults with no recently reported acute infections or vaccinations. Every donor was a Caucasian adult residing in Nashville, Tennessee, USA. After blood collection by leukapheresis, PBMCs were isolated using Ficoll-Histopaque density gradient centrifugation and then cryopreserved in the vapor phase of liquid nitrogen. Analytical flow cytometry was used to check the purity and quantity of every magnetically sorted T cell population. Genomic DNA was isolated from each sorted fraction and quantified by UV absorbance on a Nanodrop 2000c.

This TCR was recovered from a man younger than 35 in good health. Recombination joined TRBV18 with TRBJ2-7; the central 9 bases match TRBD1. Sequencing input: naive CD8+ T cells sorted from blood. The cell subset or site label on this specimen signifies: CD45RA+CCR7+. The sequence in DNA is TGTGCCAGCTCACCCTATGGACCGGGACAGGGCATCTACGAGCAGTACTTC. Its product reads: CASSPYGPGQGIYEQYF.